The present TCR beta chain was sequenced within a study of cytomegalovirus exposure and HLA in healthy donors. Broader study findings: TCR beta sequences reportedly predicted most subjects' HLA-A and HLA-B alleles accurately. Indistinguishable V segments such as TRBV6-2 and TRBV6-3 were excluded. Most likely, a cluster of highly shared sequence variants arose as a sequencing artifact.

Use of 60 Vbeta and 13 Jbeta primers characterized the PCR. This table comes from immunoSEQ multiplex PCR, and its TCRdb copy is limited to in-frame clones, with some not included. The sample includes under 250,000 clones, about 72% seen only once; the top ten take over 3.5%. About this clone itself: Its antigen is unknown.

Per germline, CDR1 MNHNY and CDR2 SVGAGI (reference sequence). V gave up 5 bases and J gave up 1 base, with 8 bases separating them. CDR3 size: 13 residues. Among the donors, all were healthy bone marrow donors. This sequence was found in a male donor in good health and CMV-seronegative. The V gene is TRBV6-6, the J gene TRBJ1-1, with D uncertain. Sequenced: PBMCs. CDR3 sequence reads: CASSPGSNTEAFF. In DNA, the CDR3 is TGTGCCAGCAGTCCCGGGTCGAACACTGAAGCTTTCTTT.